The clone carrying this T cell receptor (beta chain) was seen more than once but under ten times. The CDR3 runs to 14 residues. V lost 5 bases to trimming and J lost 4 bases; unmatched junction nucleotides: 5. Germline lookup yields CDR1 SQVTM and CDR2 ANQGSEA. The data were taken from a study of T-cell reconstitution after alpha-beta-depleted transplantation in children. Using unique molecular identifiers, the investigators prepared the TCRbeta library. Each CDR3 protein is one row after TCRdb ran MiXCR on the PCR reads. The sample includes more than 250,000 distinct CDR3 sequences, approximately 9.8% seen only once; the top ten take over 9.5%.

The chain has TRBV29-1 and TRBJ2-2; TRBD2 aligns across 9 bases. The input for sequencing was PBMCs from the stem cell graft donor, taken from the stem cell graft. The TCR comes from a human donor who donated a stem cell graft to a child with SCID. In nucleotides, the CDR3 is TGCAGCGTTAGCCCTAGCGGGGCCACCGGGGAGCTGTTTTTT. It translates to CSVSPSGATGELFF.